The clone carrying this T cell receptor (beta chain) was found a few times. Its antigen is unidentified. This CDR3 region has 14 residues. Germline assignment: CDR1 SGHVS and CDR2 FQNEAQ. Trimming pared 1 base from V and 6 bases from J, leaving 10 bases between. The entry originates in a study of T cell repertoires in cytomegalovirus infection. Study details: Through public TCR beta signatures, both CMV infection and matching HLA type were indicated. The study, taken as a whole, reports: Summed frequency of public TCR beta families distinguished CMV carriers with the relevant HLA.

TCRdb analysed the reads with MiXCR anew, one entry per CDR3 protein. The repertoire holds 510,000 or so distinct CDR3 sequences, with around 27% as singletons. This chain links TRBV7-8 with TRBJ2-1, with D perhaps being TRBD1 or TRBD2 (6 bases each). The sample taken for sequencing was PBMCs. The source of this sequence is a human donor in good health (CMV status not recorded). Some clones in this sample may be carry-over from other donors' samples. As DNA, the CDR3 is TGTGCCAGCAGCTTAGAGGGGGGCCCCAATGAGCAGTTCTTC. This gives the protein CASSLEGGPNEQFF.